Below, 2 T cell receptor beta chains from the same sample are listed, as sequenced in a study of cytomegalovirus exposure and HLA in healthy donors. Repertoires were generated with immunoSEQ multiplex PCR, while TCRdb's copy carries only in-frame clones and drops some. The data hold 160,000 or so clones, with 84% observed a single time. The sequencing sample was made of PBMCs. These receptors all stem from a man aged 25-45 years in good health and CMV-seropositive.

This clone appeared a single time. J is TRBJ2-7 and V is TRBV28; 7 nucleotides line up with TRBD1. The CDR3 has 14 residues. V lost 2 bases, J lost 2 bases, and 3 bases stayed unmatched. Germline values: CDR1 MDHEN, CDR2 SYDVKM. The CDR3 here is CASSLIQGAYEQYF. CDR3 DNA sequence: TGTGCCAGCAGTTTAATTCAGGGGGCCTACGAGCAGTACTTC.

This chain uses TRBV28 with TRBJ1-4, with 7 bases fitting TRBD1. V trimming: 6 bases; J trimming: 7 bases; junction bases outside the gene matches: 5. The CDR3 is 13 amino acids. Germline assignment: CDR1 MDHEN and CDR2 SYDVKM. The CDR3 region is CASRDRTVEKLFF. In DNA, the CDR3 is TGTGCCAGCAGGGACAGGACGGTTGAAAAACTGTTTTTT.